This T cell receptor beta chain was documented in a study of cytomegalovirus exposure and HLA in healthy donors. V trimming: 5 bases; J trimming: 4 bases; junction bases outside the gene matches: 11. The CDR3 is 15 residues long. CDR1 and CDR2 (germline): SGHRS, YFSETQ. Vbeta (60) and Jbeta (13) primers were used in the PCR. Sequencing used immunoSEQ multiplex PCR; TCRdb keeps in-frame clones, though not all of them. The table has tens of thousands of clones, 55% to 70% seen once. The receptor was derived from a boy younger than 18 in good health and CMV-seropositive. The specimen was PBMCs. V and J are TRBV5-1 and TRBJ2-7; TRBD2 aligns across 8 bases. CDR3 region: CASRPTVAGTYEQYF. For the CDR3, the DNA is TGCGCCAGCAGACCTACAGTAGCGGGGACTTACGAGCAGTACTTC.